These 25 T cell receptor beta chains were sequenced from one sample in a study of T cell changes during pregnancy in multiple sclerosis. The protocol was immunoSEQ multiplex PCR, while the TCRdb copy is restricted to in-frame clones and leaves out a portion. The sample carries about 69,000 clones, roughly 90% recorded once. The source was peripheral blood, collected in the third trimester of pregnancy. The receptors were gathered from a female donor with multiple sclerosis, enrolled in a pregnancy study.

A single count supports this clone. The chain recombines TRBV7-8 with TRBJ1-3; D possibly corresponds to TRBD1 (6 bases). Germline V CDR1 and CDR2: SGHVS, FQNEAQ. The CDR3 loop spans 16 amino acids. Trimming removed 1 base from V and 3 bases from J, with 13 bases in between. The chain's CDR3 is CASSLGLGDNGNTIYF. CDR3 nucleotide sequence: TGTGCCAGCAGCTTAGGTCTAGGGGACAATGGAAACACCATATATTTT.

This clone was seen a few times. The chain has TRBV7-9 and TRBJ1-2; possibly TRBD1 for D (5 bases). The CDR3 sequence is 15 residues long. CDR1 and CDR2 (germline): SEHNR, FQNEAQ (reference sequence). Deletions cut 1 base from V and 2 bases from J, with 11 bases between. CDR3 DNA: TGTGCCAGCAGCTTAGGTCGGGGGATAAACTATGGCTACACCTTC. Amino acid sequence: CASSLGRGINYGYTF.

V gene TRBV5-1 combines with J gene TRBJ1-2; D is possibly TRBD1 (6 bases). The ends were cut back, 4 bases at V and 5 bases at J, with 21 bases in the middle. The CDR3 is 16 residues long. Germline V CDR1 and CDR2: SGHRS, YFSETQ. CDR3 bases: TGCGCCAGCAGCCAAACCCCCGCTTCGGACAGTTATGGCTACACCTTC. Encoded protein: CASSQTPASDSYGYTF. The variable domain in full, completed from reference TRBV5-1 and TRBJ1-2, reads KAGVTQTPRYLIKTRGQQVTLSCSPISGHRSVSWYQQTPGQGLQFLFEYFSETQRNKGNFPGRFSGRQFSNSRSEMNVSTLELGDSALYLCASSQTPASDSYGYTFGSGTRLTVV.

In the case of this clone: At one end the junction does not follow the germline gene, possibly because of a read error. This chain uses TRBV9 with TRBJ1-4; D not resolved. CDR1 SGDLS and CDR2 YYNGEE come from the germline V gene. The CDR3 is made up of 14 amino acids. The CDR3 here is CASSVAQWNGKLFF. The CDR3 DNA sequence: TGTGCCAGCAGCGTAGCACAGTGGAATGGAAAACTGTTTTTT.

J is TRBJ1-1 and V is TRBV5-1; D ambiguous. Germline-derived CDR1 and CDR2 are SGHRS and YFSETQ. The CDR3 has 13 residues. V was trimmed by 5 bases and J by 7 bases, leaving 15 bases between them. The DNA for the CDR3 is TGCGCCAGCAGGGGTGGTTCCCCTAGTGAAGCTTTCTTT. Translation gives CASRGGSPSEAFF.

This chain uses TRBV18 with TRBJ2-5; possibly TRBD2 for D (7 bases). Germline lookup yields CDR1 KGHSH and CDR2 LQKENI. The length of the CDR3 is 15 residues. V lost 0 bases and J 4 bases, leaving 12 bases between the germline ends. The CDR3 region has the DNA TGTGCCAGCTCACCACCGGGGGGGGCCCCAGAGACCCAGTACTTC. It codes for CASSPPGGAPETQYF.

The chain joins TRBV25-1 to TRBJ2-5, with 8 nucleotides matching TRBD2. V gave up 1 base and J gave up 3 bases; unmatched junction bases: 13. Germline-derived CDR1 and CDR2 are MGHDK and SYGVNS. The CDR3 length is 18 residues. CDR3 coding DNA: TGTGCCAGCAGTGAATGGAGCCGGGAGGGGCGCGGAGAAGAGACCCAGTACTTC. This codes for CASSEWSREGRGEETQYF.

The gene calls are TRBV29-1 and TRBJ1-2; TRBD1 is a possible D gene (6 bases). Germline values: CDR1 SQVTM, CDR2 ANQGSEA. Trimming took off 3 bases at V and 6 bases at J, with 8 bases between the two ends. CDR3 length: 11 amino acids. CDR3 sequence (DNA): TGCAGCGTTGATAGGGGGAATGGCTACACCTTC. Translating it yields CSVDRGNGYTF.

This chain uses TRBV4-1 with TRBJ2-3; no definite D call. V dropped 3 bases and J dropped 2 bases, with 6 bases sitting between them. Looked up from germline, CDR1 is MGHRA and CDR2 is YSYEKL. There are 13 residues in the CDR3. This chain's CDR3 is CASSHPFTDTQYF. For the CDR3, the DNA is TGCGCCAGCAGCCATCCCTTCACAGATACGCAGTATTTT.

Only one count was recorded for this clone. The V call is TRBV27, the J call TRBJ2-1; 10 positions agree with TRBD1. The CDR3 is 15 amino acids. The V and J ends lost 5 bases and 11 bases, in that order; junction bases with no gene match: 12. The germline gives CDR1 MNHEY, CDR2 SMNVEV (reference sequence). Here the CDR3 reads CASSSRGQGNRKQFF. The CDR3 DNA sequence: TGTGCCAGCAGTAGTAGGGGACAGGGGAATCGAAAGCAGTTCTTC.

The chain has TRBV18 and TRBJ2-7; TRBD1 matches at 8 bases. The CDR3 runs 14 residues. Germline loops: CDR1 KGHSH, CDR2 LQKENI. The ends lost 0 bases at V and 4 bases at J; junction bases unmatched: 2. The chain's CDR3 is CASSPPDREYEQYF. In DNA form, the CDR3 reads TGTGCCAGCTCACCACCGGACAGGGAGTACGAGCAGTACTTC.

V and J are TRBV7-9 and TRBJ2-1, with a tentative D call TRBD1 (5 bases). The CDR3 runs to 13 residues. CDR1 is SEHNR and CDR2 is FQNEAQ in the germline V gene (reference sequence). V gave up 5 bases and J gave up 2 bases, with 7 bases separating them. The CDR3 sequence: CASSLTAYNEQFF. The CDR3 DNA reads TGTGCCAGCAGCCTGACAGCCTACAATGAGCAGTTCTTC. The variable domain in full, completed from reference TRBV7-9 and TRBJ2-1, reads DTGVSQNPRHKITKRGQNVTFRCDPISEHNRLYWYRQTLGQGPEFLTYFQNEAQLEKSRLLSDRFSAERPKGSFSTLEIQRTEQGDSAMYLCASSLTAYNEQFFGPGTRLTVL.

The rearrangement uses TRBV28 and TRBJ2-1; tentatively, D is TRBD1 (5 bases). The CDR3 is 12 amino acids. The V gene's germline CDR1 is MDHEN and CDR2 SYDVKM. Trimming took off 1 base at V and 11 bases at J, with 9 bases between the two ends. This CDR3 is CASSLFRQQQFF. The CDR3, as DNA: TGTGCCAGCAGTTTATTCCGACAGCAGCAGTTCTTC.

The genes are TRBV7-8 and TRBJ1-1; D possibly corresponds to TRBD1 (6 bases). The CDR3 is 15 residues long. Germline V CDR1 and CDR2: SGHVS, FQNEAQ. Trimming shortened V by 1 base and J by 5 bases, and 14 bases separated the two germline ends. This CDR3 reads CASSLGGGASTEAFF. The CDR3 DNA sequence: TGTGCCAGCAGCTTAGGTGGGGGCGCATCGACTGAAGCTTTCTTT.

The rearrangement joins TRBV4-3 to TRBJ2-2, with 10 bases that match TRBD2. The CDR3 runs to 18 residues. V dropped 4 bases and J dropped 3; count of bases not matched to a gene: 11. Per the germline V gene, CDR1 is LGHNA and CDR2 is YSLEER. CDR3 in DNA: TGCGCCAGCAGCCCGAATCTAAGCGGGGGGGCGGACACCGGGGAGCTGTTTTTT. It translates to CASSPNLSGGADTGELFF.

The CDR3 loop reads CASSLAPGGADSTTQYF. The CDR3 region has the DNA TGCGCCAGCAGCTTAGCTCCGGGAGGGGCGGACTCGACTACGCAGTATTTT. This sequence joins TRBV5-1 and TRBJ2-3, with TRBD2 identical over 8 bases. The CDR3 consists of 17 residues. V shed 2 bases and J 8 bases; nucleotides not matched to a gene: 16. Germline V CDR1 and CDR2: SGHRS, YFSETQ.

The chain carries TRBV9 and TRBJ2-7, with 10 bases that match TRBD2. The CDR3 consists of 15 residues. Germline assignment: CDR1 SGDLS and CDR2 YYNGEE. Unmatched junction bases numbered 4, after V lost 2 bases and J lost 2 bases. CDR3 residues: CASSVLAGGAYEQYF. CDR3 nucleotide sequence: TGTGCCAGCAGCGTTTTAGCGGGGGGCGCCTACGAGCAGTACTTC.

The chain joins TRBV7-8 to TRBJ2-7, with D unresolved. With 5 bases removed from V and 5 bases from J, the gap between germline ends came to 22 bases. CDR1 and CDR2 from the germline V gene are SGHVS and FQNEAQ. There are 16 residues in the CDR3. The CDR3 DNA sequence: TGTGCCAGCAGCCCCCACCTGCCACCGGGTTCCCACGAGCAGTACTTC. It specifies CASSPHLPPGSHEQYF.

The rearrangement joins TRBV5-1 to TRBJ1-2; D is perhaps TRBD1 (5 bases). CDR1 is SGHRS, CDR2 YFSETQ, per germline. This CDR3 has 14 amino acids. V was clipped by 1 base and J by 6 bases, with 13 bases between them. CDR3 coding DNA: TGCGCCAGCAGCTTGAGTGGTACAGGCGATGGCTACACCTTC. This gives the protein CASSLSGTGDGYTF.

The chain employs TRBV6-6 and TRBJ1-1; perhaps TRBD1 as D (6 bases). Germline lookup yields CDR1 MNHNY and CDR2 SVGAGI (reference sequence). V was cut by 2 bases and J by 1 base, with 14 bases left in between. The CDR3 spans 16 residues. CDR3 sequence reads: CASSYPVMTGNTEAFF. The DNA for the CDR3 is TGTGCCAGCAGTTACCCGGTAATGACAGGGAACACTGAAGCTTTCTTT.

This sequence joins TRBV7-6 and TRBJ2-1, with 16 bases matching TRBD2. CDR3 length: 17 residues. CDR1 is SGHVS and CDR2 is FNYEAQ in the germline V gene. The J segment lost 4 bases and the V segment lost 1 base, leaving 1 base of the junction unmatched. The CDR3 sequence: CASSLEGLAGGYNEQFF. CDR3 nucleotides: TGTGCCAGCAGCTTAGAGGGACTAGCGGGGGGGTACAATGAGCAGTTCTTC.

The CDR3 sequence: CASSYRPEVPQHF. In DNA form, the CDR3 reads TGTGCCAGCAGTTATCGCCCGGAGGTGCCCCAGCATTTT. The V and J genes are TRBV6-5 and TRBJ1-5; no firm D call. Germline V lookup: CDR1 MNHEY, CDR2 SVGAGI. This CDR3 region has 13 residues. The V end was cut by 3 bases, the J end by 9 bases, with 12 bases between.

The CDR3 nucleotides read TGTGCCAGCAGCTTTGACAGCGGGGGGTCCGAGACCCAGTACTTC. This translates into CASSFDSGGSETQYF. This chain uses TRBV7-2 with TRBJ2-5; 9 positions agree with TRBD2. Germline loops: CDR1 SGHTA, CDR2 FQGNSA. V gave up 3 bases and J gave up 5 bases; unmatched junction bases: 7. The CDR3 is made up of 15 amino acids.

This chain connects TRBV7-2 to TRBJ2-2; 13 bases line up with TRBD2. The V gene's germline CDR1 is SGHTA and CDR2 FQGNSA. The CDR3 contains 15 residues. With V trimmed by 6 bases and J by 6 bases, 4 bases remained unmatched. CDR3 loop: CASRPGTSGAGELFF. The CDR3, as DNA: TGTGCCAGCAGGCCCGGGACTAGCGGGGCCGGGGAGCTGTTTTTT.

This clone was counted only a few times. V gene TRBV30 combines with J gene TRBJ1-1; 8 nucleotides agree with TRBD1. Germline CDR1 is GTSNPN and CDR2 is SVGIG (reference sequence). V lost 1 base, J lost 10 bases, and 11 bases stayed unmatched. The length of the CDR3 is 14 residues. In DNA form, the CDR3 reads TGTGCCTGGAGTGGGGGCAGGGGGCGAAATACAGCTTTCTTT. Protein product: CAWSGGRGRNTAFF.